These 14 T cell receptor beta chains share one sample of origin, sequenced in a study of control samples from healthy donors and cancer patients. TCRdb's table, derived via immunoSEQ multiplex PCR, lists solely in-frame clones and lacks some. Of 110,000 or so clones listed, 87% are singletons. Sequences were obtained from blood. The receptors shown here come from a man aged 25-45 years in good health.

The chain couples TRBV20-1 to TRBJ2-7; no clear D. The CDR3 extends over 13 amino acids. Trimming removed 3 bases from V and 6 bases from J, with 15 bases in between. The germline CDR1 and CDR2 sequences are DFQATT and SNEGSKA (reference sequence). CDR3 sequence (DNA): TGCAGTGCTAGTTGGCGGATTCGTCGCGAGCAGTACGTC. Protein product: CSASWRIRREQYV.

This chain joins TRBV14 and TRBJ2-1, with 8 nucleotides matching TRBD1. Germline V CDR1 and CDR2: SGHDN, FVKESK. CDR3 length: 13 residues. The V segment lost 0 bases and the J segment 14 bases; nucleotides outside the gene matches: 6. The CDR3 spells CASSQDRQGQEFF. The CDR3 DNA sequence: TGTGCCAGCAGCCAAGACCGCCAGGGACAGGAGTTCTTC.

The rearrangement links TRBV6-2 or TRBV6-3 to TRBJ2-7; TRBD1 matches 7 bases. The CDR3 is 15 residues long. From germline, CDR1 is MNHEY and CDR2 SVGEGT. With V trimmed by 5 bases and J by 6 bases, 13 bases remained unmatched. Here the CDR3 DNA reads TGTGCCAGCAGTCGAACCTATGACAGGGCGGGCGAGCAGTACGTC. It is translated as CASSRTYDRAGEQYV.

V gene TRBV12-3 or TRBV12-4 combines with J gene TRBJ1-5, with D unresolved. The CDR3 has 13 residues. V lost 2 bases, J lost 6 bases, and 8 bases lay in between. CDR3 nucleotides: TGTGCCAGCAGTTTAATCGGAGGTCAGCCCCAGCATTTT. Residues: CASSLIGGQPQHF.

The chain's CDR3 is CASSQGGAETEAFF. As DNA, the CDR3 is TGCGCCAGCAGCCAGGGGGGGGCGGAAACTGAAGCTTTCTTT. The chain couples TRBV4-1 to TRBJ1-1; D possibly corresponds to TRBD1 (6 bases). CDR3 length: 14 residues. CDR1 is MGHRA and CDR2 is YSYEKL in the germline V gene. Between the trimmed V and J ends, which lost 3 bases and 5 bases, there was a span of 13 bases.

The CDR3 nucleotides are TGTGCCACCTCAAATCAGCCCCAGCATTTT. Its translation: CATSNQPQHF. The chain uses TRBV6-6 and TRBJ1-5; no definite D call. Germline CDR1 is MNHNY and CDR2 is SVGAGI (reference sequence). V lost 10 bases and J lost 4, with 5 bases in between. This CDR3 region has 10 residues.

The genes are TRBV20-1 and TRBJ2-7, with TRBD2 matching over 7 bases. Germline V gives CDR1 DFQATT, CDR2 SNEGSKA (reference sequence). The CDR3 loop spans 13 amino acids. V was pared by 3 bases and J by 2 bases, with 4 bases of the junction left unmatched. In nucleotides, the CDR3 is TGCAGTGCTAGTACGGGGGGAACCTACGAGCAGTACTTC. Translating gives CSASTGGTYEQYF.

J is TRBJ1-1 and V is TRBV2; 10 bases align to TRBD1. CDR1 is SNHLY, CDR2 FYNNEI, per germline. The CDR3 is made up of 13 amino acids. V lost 10 bases, J lost 9 bases, and 11 bases stayed unmatched. The CDR3 DNA reads as TGTGCCACCGCCATTAGACAGGGGGCTAAAGCTTTCTTT. Residues: CATAIRQGAKAFF.

This sequence joins TRBV2 and TRBJ1-1; no firm D call. Trimming left V 4 bases short and J 0 bases short, with 15 bases between. The CDR3 is made up of 16 amino acids. The germline V gene has CDR1 SNHLY and CDR2 FYNNEI. Here the CDR3 DNA reads TGTGCCAGCAGTGTCAGTAACGCAGCTTTGAACACTGAAGCTTTCTTT. Encoded protein: CASSVSNAALNTEAFF.

The chain joins TRBV19 to TRBJ1-1; D gene uncertain. The CDR3 consists of 13 residues. Germline CDR1 and CDR2: LNHDA and SQIVND (reference sequence). Trimming stripped 3 bases from V and 2 bases from J, with 7 bases between. The CDR3 loop reads CASSMGFNTEAFF. The DNA for the CDR3 is TGTGCCAGTAGTATGGGGTTTAACACTGAAGCTTTCTTT.

The rearrangement links TRBV13 to TRBJ1-1; the D is unclear. Germline CDR1 reads PRHDT; CDR2 reads FYEKMQ (reference sequence). The CDR3 spans 12 residues. Trimming removed 3 bases at V and 2 bases at J, with 4 bases between. CDR3 nucleotide sequence: TGTGCCAGCAGCTTTGGCAACACTGAAGCTTTCTTT. Protein sequence: CASSFGNTEAFF.

The V and J genes are TRBV3-1 (or the pseudogene TRBV3-2) and TRBJ1-1, with TRBD1 matching over 7 bases. V dropped 4 bases and J dropped 4; count of bases not matched to a gene: 9. Germline loops: CDR1 LGHDT, CDR2 YNNKEL (reference sequence). The CDR3 is 15 residues long. CDR3: CASSPLDRWGTEAFF. CDR3 nucleotides: TGTGCCAGCAGCCCCTTGGACAGGTGGGGCACTGAAGCTTTCTTT.

The chain is built from TRBV6-4 and TRBJ2-1; 7 bases line up with TRBD2. V was clipped by 9 bases and J by 7 bases; unmatched bases: 9. The CDR3 spans 13 residues. CDR1 MRHNA and CDR2 SNTAGT come from the germline V gene. CDR3 bases: TGTGCCAGTGCAAGCGGGGCCGGAAATGAGCAGTTCTTC. Its translation: CASASGAGNEQFF.

The gene calls are TRBV14 and TRBJ1-1; D is uncertain. V dropped 2 bases and J dropped 0 bases, with 4 bases sitting between them. CDR3 length: 13 amino acids. The germline CDR1 and CDR2 sequences are SGHDN and FVKESK. CDR3 coding DNA: TGTGCCAGCAGCCAATCACTGAACACTGAAGCTTTCTTT. Its protein is CASSQSLNTEAFF.